The next 14 T cell receptor beta chains were all read from a single sample in a study of STAT5B mutations in CD4+ large granular lymphocyte leukemia. Using immunoSEQ multiplex PCR, the repertoire was profiled, and TCRdb retains in-frame clones only, with some absent. The sample consists of roughly 36,000 clones, around 88% of them appearing once. Sequenced: CD4+ T cells from blood buffy coats. These TCRs come from a human donor in good health.

This sequence joins TRBV5-1 and TRBJ1-6; 10 bases agree with TRBD1. Germline CDR1 is SGHRS and CDR2 is YFSETQ. J gave up 7 bases and V 2 bases, and 3 bases lay outside the gene matches. This CDR3 is built from 15 residues. As DNA, the CDR3 is TGCGCCAGCAGCTTTCGGGACAGGGGCAATTCACCCCTCCACTTT. It specifies CASSFRDRGNSPLHF.

The chain employs TRBV5-6 and TRBJ1-5, with D perhaps matching TRBD1 (5 bases). Trimming removed 0 bases from V and 2 bases from J, with 9 bases in between. There are 15 residues in the CDR3. Germline values: CDR1 SGHDT, CDR2 YYEEEE. CDR3 residues: CASSLEGSGNQPQHF. The DNA for the CDR3 is TGTGCCAGCAGCTTGGAGGGGTCGGGCAATCAGCCCCAGCATTTT. Using reference TRBV5-6 and TRBJ1-5 for the parts outside the CDR3, the full variable domain is DAGVTQSPTHLIKTRGQQVTLRCSPKSGHDTVSWYQQALGQGPQFIFQYYEEEERQRGNFPDRFSGHQFPNYSSELNVNALLLGDSALYLCASSLEGSGNQPQHFGDGTRLSIL.

Comment on this clone: One end of the junction is discordant with germline, which a read error may explain. The chain combines TRBV7-7 with TRBJ2-1; D remains unclear. Per the germline V gene, CDR1 is SSHAT and CDR2 is FNYEAQ (reference sequence). The CDR3 sequence is 15 residues long. The CDR3 here is CASSPTGRRYNEQFF. The DNA for the CDR3 is TGTGCTAGCAGCCCGACTGGTCGACGCTACAATGAGCAGTTCTTC.

The genes are TRBV18 and TRBJ2-7; D not certain. The CDR3 length is 13 residues. The germline V gene encodes CDR1 KGHSH and CDR2 LQKENI. V was clipped by 3 bases and J by 4 bases, with 10 bases between them. The CDR3 reads CASSPLPLYEQYF. The CDR3 region has the DNA TGTGCCAGCTCACCTCTCCCCCTTTACGAGCAGTACTTC.

V and J are TRBV18 and TRBJ1-5; TRBD1 matches at 7 bases. Trimming at V came to 6 bases and at J to 7 bases, leaving 9 bases not matched to a gene. The CDR3 extends over 14 amino acids. CDR1 and CDR2 (germline): KGHSH, LQKENI. The CDR3 here is CASSLDRVGQPQHF. The CDR3 region has the DNA TGTGCCAGCTCGTTAGACAGGGTTGGGCAGCCCCAGCATTTT.

This clone has just one count. The rearrangement links TRBV11-2 to TRBJ2-1; possibly TRBD2 for D (6 bases). CDR1 and CDR2 from the germline V gene are SGHAT and FQNNGV. The V and J ends lost 2 bases and 4 bases respectively, with 15 bases between them. The CDR3 is 16 residues long. CDR3 coding DNA: TGTGCCAGCAGCTTATATGACGGGGGAAGTTACAATGAGCAGTTCTTC. Amino acid sequence: CASSLYDGGSYNEQFF. The variable domain in full, completed from reference TRBV11-2 and TRBJ2-1, reads EAGVAQSPRYKIIEKRQSVAFWCNPISGHATLYWYQQILGQGPKLLIQFQNNGVVDDSQLPKDRFSAERLKGVDSTLKIQPAKLEDSAVYLCASSLYDGGSYNEQFFGPGTRLTVL.

The chain is built from TRBV2 and TRBJ1-2, with 8 positions matching TRBD1. Germline values: CDR1 SNHLY, CDR2 FYNNEI. This CDR3 comprises 15 residues. V lost 6 bases, J lost 8 bases, and 14 bases stayed unmatched. This CDR3 is CASRIQRGQASGYTF. CDR3 coding DNA: TGTGCCAGCAGAATCCAACGGGGACAGGCGTCCGGCTACACCTTC.

The chain is built from TRBV9 and TRBJ1-4; D is undetermined. CDR3 length: 16 amino acids. CDR1 and CDR2 from the germline V gene are SGDLS and YYNGEE. V lost 1 base and J lost 0, with 10 bases in between. CDR3 bases: TGTGCCAGCAGCGTATCCGGAGCGCCAACTAATGAAAAACTGTTTTTT. This codes for CASSVSGAPTNEKLFF.

This chain joins TRBV6-5 and TRBJ2-6; TRBD1 or TRBD2 may be the D gene (5 bases each). Germline-derived CDR1 and CDR2 are MNHEY and SVGAGI. The CDR3 is 14 residues long. The ends were cut back, 10 bases at V and 0 bases at J, with 10 bases in the middle. CDR3 sequence reads: CATRGSSGANVLTF. The CDR3 DNA follows: TGTGCCACCCGGGGCAGCTCTGGGGCCAACGTCCTGACTTTC.

The V call is TRBV9, the J call TRBJ1-1, with D maybe TRBD1 (6 bases). Looked up from germline, CDR1 is SGDLS and CDR2 is YYNGEE. Trimming took off 0 bases at V and 5 bases at J, with 14 bases between the two ends. The CDR3 runs to 15 residues. The CDR3 here is CASSVGWGGGTEAFF. CDR3 DNA: TGTGCCAGCAGCGTAGGATGGGGAGGGGGAACTGAAGCTTTCTTT.

The chain has TRBV18 and TRBJ1-1; D remains unclear. Germline assignment: CDR1 KGHSH and CDR2 LQKENI. This CDR3 has 14 amino acids. V lost 0 bases to trimming and J lost 3 bases, with 8 bases between them. CDR3 amino acids: CASSPPTGDTEAFF. The CDR3 bases are TGTGCCAGCTCACCACCGACGGGAGACACTGAAGCTTTCTTT.

This clone was observed a handful of times. The chain combines TRBV4-1 with TRBJ2-7; tentative D call: TRBD2 (6 bases). The CDR3 covers 16 residues. Trimming shortened V by 1 base and J by 2 bases, and 15 bases separated the two germline ends. CDR1 is MGHRA, CDR2 YSYEKL, per germline. The CDR3 sequence is CASSQVSGTLPYEQYF. The CDR3 coding sequence is TGCGCCAGCAGCCAAGTATCAGGGACTCTCCCCTACGAGCAGTACTTC.

The J gene is TRBJ2-5, the V gene TRBV11-2; a possible D gene is TRBD2 (6 bases). The assigned J gene may be wrong: the sequence end matches TRBJ2-7 better. The CDR3 is 15 residues long. Germline V CDR1 and CDR2: SGHAT, FQNNGV. The CDR3 sequence is CASSKARRGAYEQYF. The CDR3, as DNA: TGTGCCAGCAGCAAAGCCCGGCGGGGAGCCTACGAGCAGTACTTC.

This clone was counted between two and nine times. The chain has TRBV10-1 and TRBJ1-1; D perhaps matches TRBD1 (5 bases). This CDR3 is 13 amino acids long. V was shortened by 4 bases and J by 1 base, with 7 bases between the two germline ends. Germline CDR1 reads WNHNN; CDR2 reads SYGVQD (reference sequence). CDR3 nucleotide sequence: TGCGCCAGCAGTGGACAGCAGAACACTGAAGCTTTCTTT. Translating gives CASSGQQNTEAFF.